Each of the 20 T cell receptor beta chains below was sequenced from the same sample in a study of spatial heterogeneity in lung cancer. Each CDR3 protein is one row after TCRdb ran MiXCR on the 5' RACE reads. The sample lists around 45,000 distinct CDR3 sequences, 20% to 25% occurring once. The time point: blood at routine non-recurrence follow-up after resection. The starting material was PBMCs, obtained at follow-up. These receptors were collected from a female donor with early-stage non-small cell lung cancer.

This clonotype was counted ten times or more. V usage is TRBV29-1 and J usage is TRBJ1-5, with D perhaps matching TRBD1 (6 bases). V dropped 7 bases and J dropped 6 bases, with 19 bases sitting between them. This CDR3 has 14 residues. Germline assignment: CDR1 SQVTM and CDR2 ANQGSEA. The CDR3 sequence: CSAGYEGGTQPQHF. Written as DNA, the CDR3 is TGCAGCGCTGGGTATGAAGGGGGTACTCAGCCCCAGCATTTT. The full variable domain, in which reference TRBV29-1 and TRBJ1-5 provide the parts outside the CDR3, is SAVISQKPSRDICQRGTSLTIQCQVDSQVTMMFWYRQQPGQSLTLIATANQGSEATYESGFVIDKFPISRPNLTFSTLTVSNMSPEDSSIYLCSAGYEGGTQPQHFGDGTRLSIL.

This clonotype has more than one count but fewer than ten. The chain couples TRBV28 to TRBJ2-1; 11 bases align to TRBD2. The CDR3 totals 17 residues. J lost 7 bases, V lost 10 bases, and 18 bases had no gene match. Per the germline V gene, CDR1 is MDHEN and CDR2 is SYDVKM. CDR3 loop: CATSSGTSGLMWNEQFF. The CDR3 DNA is TGTGCCACCTCGTCCGGGACTAGCGGACTTATGTGGAATGAGCAGTTCTTC.

The V gene is TRBV6-5, the J gene TRBJ2-2; 10 nucleotides line up with TRBD2. With 7 bases clipped from V and 5 bases from J, the junction kept 10 bases outside the gene matches. CDR1 is MNHEY, CDR2 SVGAGI, per germline. This CDR3 comprises 16 residues. The CDR3 region has the DNA TGTGCCAGCACGACAATTAGCGGGAGGCGGACCGGGGAGCTGTTTTTT. It is translated as CASTTISGRRTGELFF.

The chain carries TRBV7-9 and TRBJ1-4, with D perhaps TRBD1 (5 bases). Germline values: CDR1 SEHNR, CDR2 FQNEAQ (reference sequence). The CDR3 has 13 residues. Trimming took off 7 bases at V and 8 bases at J, with 14 bases between the two ends. The CDR3 nucleotides read TGTGCCAGCAATAGAGGGGAAAGAGAAAAACTGTTTTTT. Translation gives CASNRGEREKLFF.

This clonotype was counted many times. The V call is TRBV7-8, the J call TRBJ2-4; D unresolved. CDR3 length: 17 amino acids. Trimming took off 5 bases at V and 8 bases at J, with 25 bases between the two ends. Germline CDR1 is SGHVS and CDR2 is FQNEAQ. CDR3 coding DNA: TGTGCCAGCAGCCCAGCTTTGCTCGGCGAGCTTATGGACATTCAGTACTTC. Translation: CASSPALLGELMDIQYF.

This clonotype was seen many times. J is TRBJ1-6 and V is TRBV5-1; D unresolved. CDR3 size: 14 residues. Germline CDR1 and CDR2: SGHRS and YFSETQ. Trimming removed 0 bases at V and 9 bases at J, with 10 bases between. The CDR3 spells CASSLEGEISPLHF. The DNA of the CDR3 is TGCGCCAGCAGCTTGGAAGGCGAAATTTCACCCCTCCACTTT.

This clonotype was seen a handful of times. This chain links TRBV7-9 with TRBJ2-2, with D perhaps matching TRBD2 (6 bases). The CDR3 length is 17 residues. The V end lost 2 bases, the J end lost 1 base, and 14 bases lay between the germline ends. Germline loops: CDR1 SEHNR, CDR2 FQNEAQ (reference sequence). CDR3 bases: TGTGCCAGCAGCTTAATTTCGGGACTCCTGAACACCGGGGAGCTGTTTTTT. The encoded protein is CASSLISGLLNTGELFF. Looking up the rest from reference TRBV7-9 and TRBJ2-2 gives the full variable domain: DTGVSQNPRHKITKRGQNVTFRCDPISEHNRLYWYRQTLGQGPEFLTYFQNEAQLEKSRLLSDRFSAERPKGSFSTLEIQRTEQGDSAMYLCASSLISGLLNTGELFFGEGSRLTVL.

This clonotype was counted many times. The chain employs TRBV29-1 and TRBJ2-3; 7 bases are a match to TRBD1. Germline V CDR1 and CDR2: SQVTM, ANQGSEA. The CDR3 spans 13 residues. V shed 5 bases, J shed 5 bases, and the junction held 7 bases outside the gene matches. The DNA of the CDR3 is TGCAGCGTTACACAGGGGTCCGGAGATACGCAGTATTTT. It translates to CSVTQGSGDTQYF.

This clonotype was detected a few times. The chain employs TRBV10-3 and TRBJ1-1; D is unresolved. This CDR3 is built from 13 residues. The germline CDR1 and CDR2 sequences are ENHRY and SYGVKD. V lost 0 bases to trimming and J lost 5 bases, with 7 bases between them. This CDR3 is CAISESDWTEAFF. The DNA for the CDR3 is TGTGCCATCAGTGAGTCGGATTGGACTGAAGCTTTCTTT.

This sequence joins TRBV7-2 and TRBJ2-3; D possibly corresponds to TRBD2 (6 bases). V lost 6 bases and J lost 4, with 20 bases in between. Germline values: CDR1 SGHTA, CDR2 FQGNSA. This CDR3 has 16 residues. CDR3 sequence (DNA): TGTGCCAGCAGTTTAAAAATGGGACTTGACCCAGATACGCAGTATTTT. Residues: CASSLKMGLDPDTQYF.

This clonotype has a handful of counts. The chain links TRBV20-1 to TRBJ2-7, with 9 bases aligning to TRBD2. CDR1 DFQATT and CDR2 SNEGSKA come from the germline V gene (reference sequence). V was clipped by 7 bases and J by 6 bases; unmatched bases: 13. The CDR3 totals 14 residues. CDR3 nucleotide sequence: TGCAGTGTCCGCGTATTGGCGGGAGGGGTCGAGCAGTACTTC. Translation: CSVRVLAGGVEQYF.

The chain joins TRBV9 to TRBJ1-1; weak D call: TRBD1 (5 bases). Trimming took 5 bases from V and 10 from J, leaving 21 bases between them. Looked up from germline, CDR1 is SGDLS and CDR2 is YYNGEE. The CDR3 sequence is 14 residues long. The CDR3 loop is CASSPPWGDPIAFF. Written as DNA, the CDR3 is TGTGCCAGCAGTCCTCCCTGGGGGGATCCGATAGCTTTCTTT.

V gene TRBV5-1 combines with J gene TRBJ1-1; D unresolved. V shed 1 base and J shed 1 base, with 8 bases lying between them. The CDR3 spans 14 residues. Germline V CDR1 and CDR2: SGHRS, YFSETQ. The CDR3 region has the DNA TGCGCCAGCAGCTTGCAGAGTCAGAACACTGAAGCTTTCTTT. Translating gives CASSLQSQNTEAFF. Filled out from reference TRBV5-1 and TRBJ1-1, the complete variable domain reads KAGVTQTPRYLIKTRGQQVTLSCSPISGHRSVSWYQQTPGQGLQFLFEYFSETQRNKGNFPGRFSGRQFSNSRSEMNVSTLELGDSALYLCASSLQSQNTEAFFGQGTRLTVV.

There are many counts of this clonotype. The chain links TRBV11-2 to TRBJ2-7; D is uncertain. The CDR3 has 12 residues. CDR1 is SGHAT and CDR2 is FQNNGV in the germline V gene. Trimming took 0 bases from V and 6 from J, leaving 6 bases between them. The CDR3 spells CASSLDGSEQYF. CDR3 DNA sequence: TGTGCCAGCAGCTTAGACGGCAGCGAGCAGTACTTC.

This sequence joins TRBV3-1 and TRBJ2-2; 8 positions match TRBD1. With V trimmed by 4 bases and J by 6 bases, 4 bases remained unmatched. Germline CDR1 is LGHDT and CDR2 is YNNKEL (reference sequence). The CDR3 contains 14 residues. The CDR3 DNA sequence: TGTGCCAGCAGCCCAGGGGGCGGAGCCGGGGAGCTGTTTTTT. This gives the protein CASSPGGGAGELFF.

V gene TRBV6-1 combines with J gene TRBJ1-1; unclear D gene. The CDR3 is 14 amino acids. Germline V gene sequence: CDR1 MNHNS, CDR2 SASEGT. Trimming took 7 bases from V and 3 from J, leaving 15 bases between them. The chain's CDR3 is CASTRGAGDTEAFF. CDR3 DNA: TGTGCCAGCACCCGCGGCGCTGGGGACACTGAAGCTTTCTTT.

This chain links TRBV9 with TRBJ1-1; no firm D call. This CDR3 is built from 15 residues. The germline CDR1 and CDR2 sequences are SGDLS and YYNGEE. V lost 5 bases to trimming and J lost 5 bases, with 19 bases between them. The CDR3 nucleotides read TGTGCCAGCAGGAAAGTGATGGACCCCCGGACTGAAGCTTTCTTT. Translation gives CASRKVMDPRTEAFF.

This clonotype was detected ten times or more. The rearrangement joins TRBV12-3 or TRBV12-4 to TRBJ1-4; the match to TRBD1 covers 7 bases. The CDR3 covers 16 residues. Losses at the gene ends were 3 bases for V and 8 bases for J; bases not matched to a gene: 12. This CDR3 reads CASSFKRGRRREKLFF. CDR3 nucleotide sequence: TGTGCCAGCAGTTTTAAGAGGGGGCGGAGGCGGGAAAAACTGTTTTTT.

This clonotype has only one observation. This chain uses TRBV29-1 with TRBJ2-3; D not resolved. The CDR3 consists of 14 residues. Trimming took 4 bases from V and 1 from J, leaving 12 bases between them. Germline V gives CDR1 SQVTM, CDR2 ANQGSEA. CDR3 sequence reads: CSVGPSSGTDTQYF. Written as DNA, the CDR3 is TGCAGCGTTGGGCCTTCCTCCGGCACAGATACGCAGTATTTT.

This chain connects TRBV7-9 to TRBJ2-1; the match to TRBD2 covers 8 bases. The CDR3 extends over 13 amino acids. Germline loops: CDR1 SEHNR, CDR2 FQNEAQ (reference sequence). V was pared by 8 bases and J by 4 bases, with 4 bases of the junction left unmatched. The DNA for the CDR3 is TGTGCCAGCCACAGCGGGGGATACAATGAGCAGTTCTTC. As protein: CASHSGGYNEQFF.